One T cell receptor (beta chain) is described in this entry. Study processing details: By means of reference gene primer amplification, nucleated cell counts were estimated. TCRdb keeps only in-frame clones here, not all; method: immunoSEQ multiplex PCR. D and trimming were read from the DNA, whereas the V and J calls and clone size are those reported in that table. Of 68,000 or so clones in the sample, about nine tenths were seen once. With 5 bases clipped from V and 0 bases from J, the junction kept 6 bases outside the gene matches. The germline V gene has CDR1 SGHDT and CDR2 YYEEEE. CDR3 size: 15 residues. This entry comes from a study of blood T cell repertoires in COVID-19. Study in general: From T cells, B-cell-depleted T cells, or PBMCs came the material, which was cDNA or gDNA.

This chain connects TRBV5-6 to TRBJ1-1, with 8 nucleotides matching TRBD1. The specimen sequenced was peripheral blood. The source is a woman in her 70s with acute or convalescent COVID-19. The CDR3, as DNA: TGTGCCAGCAGTTTCAGGGGGCTTATGAACACTGAAGCTTTCTTT. It is translated as CASSFRGLMNTEAFF.